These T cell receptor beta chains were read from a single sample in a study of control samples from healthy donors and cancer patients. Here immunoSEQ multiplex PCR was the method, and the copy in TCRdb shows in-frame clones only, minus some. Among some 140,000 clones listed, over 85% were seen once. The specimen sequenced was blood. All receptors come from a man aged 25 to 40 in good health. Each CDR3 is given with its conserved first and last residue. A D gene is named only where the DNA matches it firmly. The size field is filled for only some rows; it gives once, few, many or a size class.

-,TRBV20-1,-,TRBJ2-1,TGCAGTGCGCGGAGCGGGAATGAGCAGTTCTTC,CSARSGNEQFF
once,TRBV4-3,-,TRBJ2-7,TGCGCCAGCAGCCAAGATTTTAGCAGTAGTTACGAGCAGTACTTC,CASSQDFSSSYEQYF
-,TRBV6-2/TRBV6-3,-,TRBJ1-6,TGTGCCAGCAGTTACTTCGGCAGGGGCCGCCCGGATTCACCCCTCCACTTT,CASSYFGRGRPDSPLHF
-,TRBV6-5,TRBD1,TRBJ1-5,TGTGCCAGCAGGGACAGGGCTAGCCAGCCCCAGCATTTT,CASRDRASQPQHF
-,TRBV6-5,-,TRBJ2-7,TGTGCCAGCAGTCACCCGGGGTCCTACGAGCAGTACTTC,CASSHPGSYEQYF
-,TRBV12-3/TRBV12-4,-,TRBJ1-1,TGTGCCAGTCAAATAGAGGGGAACACTGAAGCTTTCTTT,CASQIEGNTEAFF
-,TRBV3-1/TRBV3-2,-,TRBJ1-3,TGTGCCAGCAGCCAAGTATCGGGAAACACCATATATTTT,CASSQVSGNTIYF
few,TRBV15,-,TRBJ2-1,TGTGCCACCAGCAGAGGGACAGACATAAGCAGTGAGCAGTTCTTC,CATSRGTDISSEQFF
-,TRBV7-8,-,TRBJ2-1,TGTGCCAGCAGCTTATTCGCCGGGGAGAATGAGCAGTTCTTC,CASSLFAGENEQFF
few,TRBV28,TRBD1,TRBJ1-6,TGTGCCAGCAGTCCCCAACAGGGGAACGGTAATTCACCCCTCCACTTT,CASSPQQGNGNSPLHF
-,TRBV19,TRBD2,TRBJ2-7,TGTGCCAGTAGTTGGAGCGGGGCCTACGAGCAGTACTTC,CASSWSGAYEQYF
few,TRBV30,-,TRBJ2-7,TGTGCCTGGAGGCGTACAGGGGGGGGCTACCGATCCTACGAGCAGTACTTC,CAWRRTGGGYRSYEQYF
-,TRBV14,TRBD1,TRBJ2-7,TGTGCCAGCATTAAGGGGCAGGGGGCTACGGAGCAGTACTTC,CASIKGQGATEQYF
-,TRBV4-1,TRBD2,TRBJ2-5,TGCGCCAGCAGGGGTAGAGCGGGAGGGAGACAAGAGACCCAGTACTTC,CASRGRAGGRQETQYF
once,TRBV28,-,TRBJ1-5,TGTGCCAGCAGCTTCGGGGGACCTATTAGCAATCAGCCCCAGCATTTT,CASSFGGPISNQPQHF
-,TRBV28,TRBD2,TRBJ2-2,TGTGCCAGCAGTTCCCCGGAAGCGGGAGTAAGGACCGGGGAGCTGTTTTTT,CASSSPEAGVRTGELFF
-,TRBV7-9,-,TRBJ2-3,TGTGCCAGCAGCTCTAAACAGGGCCGCACAGATACGCAGTATTTT,CASSSKQGRTDTQYF
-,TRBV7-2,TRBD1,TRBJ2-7,TGTGCCAGCAGCTTCGACAGGGGGGGCGAGCAGTACTTC,CASSFDRGGEQYF
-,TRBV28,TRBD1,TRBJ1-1,TGTGCCAGCAGCCCGACAGGGTGGAACACTGAAGCTTTCTTT,CASSPTGWNTEAFF
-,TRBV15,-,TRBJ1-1,TGTGCCACCCGGCCAGGTGGCCTCACTGAAGCTTTCTTT,CATRPGGLTEAFF
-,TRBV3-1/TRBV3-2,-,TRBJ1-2,TGTGCCAGCAGCCAAGGTCATAGCTACACCTTC,CASSQGHSYTF
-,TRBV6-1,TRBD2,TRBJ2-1,TGTGCCAGCAGTGAAGCACCAAAGTGGGGACTAGCGGGAGGGCCAGGTTCGGAGCAGTTCTTC,CASSEAPKWGLAGGPGSEQFF
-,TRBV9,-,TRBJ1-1,TGTGCCAGCAGCGTAGGTCATGTGGTGAACACTGAAGCTTTCTTT,CASSVGHVVNTEAFF
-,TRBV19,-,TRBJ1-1,TGTGCCTCAACCGGGGGGCGAGTGGCTGAAGCTTTCTTT,CASTGGRVAEAFF
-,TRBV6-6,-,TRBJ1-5,TGTGCCAGCAGTTACTCCGGACAGAACGGCGATCAGCCCCAGCATTTT,CASSYSGQNGDQPQHF
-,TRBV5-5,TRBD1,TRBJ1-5,TGTGCCAGCAGCTTGGCAGGCAGGGGGCACCAGCCCCAGCATTTT,CASSLAGRGHQPQHF
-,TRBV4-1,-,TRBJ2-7,TGCGCCAGCAGCCCCCGGGACACAGACTCCTACGAGCAGTACTTC,CASSPRDTDSYEQYF
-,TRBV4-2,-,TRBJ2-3,TGTGCCAGCAGCCAAGATGTCATACGGGGCCCTTACACAGATACGCAGTATTTT,CASSQDVIRGPYTDTQYF
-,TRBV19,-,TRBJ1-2,TGTGCCAGTAGTATAGCGAGCGGGGCGGATGGCTACACCTTC,CASSIASGADGYTF
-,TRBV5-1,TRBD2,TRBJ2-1,TGCGCCAGCAGCGAACTGGCGGGAGCTTACAATGAGCAGTTCTTC,CASSELAGAYNEQFF
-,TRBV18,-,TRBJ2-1,TGTGCCAGCTCACCACACACGGTCTCGGAGGGCTTACTGAGCTCCTACAATGAGCAGTTCTTC,CASSPHTVSEGLLSSYNEQFF
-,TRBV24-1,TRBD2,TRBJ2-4,TGTGCCACCCCTGACGTTCTAGCGGGAGTATGGAACATTCAGTACTTC,CATPDVLAGVWNIQYF
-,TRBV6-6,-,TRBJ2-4,TGTGCCAGCAGTGCGGACAGACTCCTAGCCAAAAACATTCAGTACTTC,CASSADRLLAKNIQYF
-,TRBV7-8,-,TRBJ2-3,TGTGCCAGCAGCGGCCCTATGGGGGATACGCAGTATTTT,CASSGPMGDTQYF
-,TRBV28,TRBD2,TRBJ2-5,TGTGCCAGCAGTTCCCAAATAGCGGGAGGGTCTCAAGAGACCCAGTACTTC,CASSSQIAGGSQETQYF
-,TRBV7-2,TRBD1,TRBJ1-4,TGTGCCGGCAGCCCAAACAGGGGACCAGGTGAAAAACTGTTTTTT,CAGSPNRGPGEKLFF
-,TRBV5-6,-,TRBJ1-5,TGTGCCAGCAGCTTGTCAGGGTCGTTTCAGCCCCAGCATTTT,CASSLSGSFQPQHF
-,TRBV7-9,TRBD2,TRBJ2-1,TGTGCCAGCAGCCCGCAAAGGCCTAGCGGGAGCCGCCGCGGCAATGAGCAGTTCTTC,CASSPQRPSGSRRGNEQFF
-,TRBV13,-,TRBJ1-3,TGTGCCAGCAGCTTAGGCCCTCGGGTCTCTGGAAACACCATATATTTT,CASSLGPRVSGNTIYF
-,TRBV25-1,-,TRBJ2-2,TGTGCCAGCAGTGAAGCCAGGGGGAACACCGGGGAGCTGTTTTTT,CASSEARGNTGELFF
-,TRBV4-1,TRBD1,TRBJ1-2,TGCGCCAGCAGCCAAGCGAAAGGGACAGTTAATGGCTACACCTTC,CASSQAKGTVNGYTF
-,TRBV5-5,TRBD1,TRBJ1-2,TGTGCCAGCAGCACCGGGACAGGGGACTATGGCTACACCTTC,CASSTGTGDYGYTF
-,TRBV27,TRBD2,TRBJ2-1,TGTGCCAGCAGCCCCGACTCAGCGGGGGTACCTTACAATGAGCAGTTCTTC,CASSPDSAGVPYNEQFF
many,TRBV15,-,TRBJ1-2,TGTGCCACCAGCAGAGCCGGGACGTCGGGCTATGGCTACACCTTC,CATSRAGTSGYGYTF
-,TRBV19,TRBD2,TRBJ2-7,TGTGCCAGTAGTTTACTAGCGGGAGCTTACGAGCAGTACTTC,CASSLLAGAYEQYF